This T cell receptor (beta chain) derives from a study of T cell responses to AZD1222 COVID-19 vaccine. The table came from immunoSEQ multiplex PCR; TCRdb's copy has only in-frame clones and leaves some out. The profile shows 95,000 to 150,000 clones, around 91% of them singletons. The V gene lost 11 bases and the J gene lost 0 bases, with 17 bases spanning the gap. Per the germline V gene, CDR1 is MRHNA and CDR2 is SNTAGT. This CDR3 has 14 residues. Notes on this clone: What it binds is not known.

General study findings and limits: Seropositive status at baseline applied to only 5 or 6 AZD1222 recipients.

The receptor was isolated from an adult in good health. The rearrangement joins TRBV6-4 to TRBJ2-7; D perhaps matches TRBD2 (6 bases). Specimen: peripheral blood, collected on day 0 of AZD1222 vaccination. Here the CDR3 reads CAPADGGYSYEQYF. DNA of the CDR3: TGTGCCCCAGCGGATGGGGGGTACTCCTACGAGCAGTACTTC.